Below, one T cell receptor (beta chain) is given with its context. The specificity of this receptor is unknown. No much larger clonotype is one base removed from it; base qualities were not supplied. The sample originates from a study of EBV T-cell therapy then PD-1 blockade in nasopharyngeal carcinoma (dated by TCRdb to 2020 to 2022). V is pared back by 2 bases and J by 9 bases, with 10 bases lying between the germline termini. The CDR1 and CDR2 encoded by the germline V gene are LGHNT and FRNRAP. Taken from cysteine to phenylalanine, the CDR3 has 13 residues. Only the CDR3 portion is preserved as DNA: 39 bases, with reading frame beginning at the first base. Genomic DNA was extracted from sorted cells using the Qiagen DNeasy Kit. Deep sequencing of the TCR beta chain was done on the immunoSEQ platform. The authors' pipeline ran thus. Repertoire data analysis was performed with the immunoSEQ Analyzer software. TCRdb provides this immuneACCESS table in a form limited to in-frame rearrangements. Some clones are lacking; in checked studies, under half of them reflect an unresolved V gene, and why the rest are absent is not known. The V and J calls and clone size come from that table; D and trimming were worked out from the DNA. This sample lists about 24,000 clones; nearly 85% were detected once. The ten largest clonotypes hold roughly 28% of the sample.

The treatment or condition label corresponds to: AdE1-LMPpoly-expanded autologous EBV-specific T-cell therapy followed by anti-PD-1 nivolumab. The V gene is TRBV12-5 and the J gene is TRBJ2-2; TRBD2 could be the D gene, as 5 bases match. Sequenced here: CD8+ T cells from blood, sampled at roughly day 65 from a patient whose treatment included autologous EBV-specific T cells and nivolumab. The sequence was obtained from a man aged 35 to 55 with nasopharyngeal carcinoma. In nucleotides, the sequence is TGTGCTAGTGGTTTGAATAGCGCCCGGGAGCTGTTTTTT. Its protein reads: CASGLNSARELFF.